The present T cell receptor (beta chain) was sequenced within a study of OX40 agonist ivuxolimab in advanced cancers. There are 11 residues in the CDR3. Germline V gene lookup returns CDR1 MNHNS and CDR2 SASEGT. Trimming left V 2 bases short and J 6 bases short, with 2 bases between. Sequenced by immunoSEQ multiplex PCR; TCRdb stores in-frame clones only, minus some. Among about 45,000 clones listed, roughly nine tenths were seen once. The chain is built from TRBV6-1 and TRBJ1-5; D gene unclear. The receptor's source is an adult with an advanced solid tumor such as melanoma, head and neck, liver or kidney cancer. The sequences come from CD4+ or CD8+ T cells sorted from blood, collected in a trial of the OX40 agonist ivuxolimab. CDR3 protein: CASSETQPQHF. The CDR3 DNA is TGTGCCAGCAGTGAAACTCAGCCCCAGCATTTT.